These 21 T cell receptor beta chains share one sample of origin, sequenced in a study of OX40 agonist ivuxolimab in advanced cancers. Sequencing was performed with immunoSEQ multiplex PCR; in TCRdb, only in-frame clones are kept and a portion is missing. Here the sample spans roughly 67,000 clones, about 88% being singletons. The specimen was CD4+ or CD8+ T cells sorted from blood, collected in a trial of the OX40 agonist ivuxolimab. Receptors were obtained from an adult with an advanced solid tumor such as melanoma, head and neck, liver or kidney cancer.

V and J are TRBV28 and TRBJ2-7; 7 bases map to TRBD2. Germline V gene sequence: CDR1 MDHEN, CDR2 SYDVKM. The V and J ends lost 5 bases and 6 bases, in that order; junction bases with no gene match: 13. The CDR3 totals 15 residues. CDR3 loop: CASSLALGGSSEQYF. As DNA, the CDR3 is TGTGCCAGCAGTCTAGCCCTGGGGGGGAGTTCCGAGCAGTACTTC.

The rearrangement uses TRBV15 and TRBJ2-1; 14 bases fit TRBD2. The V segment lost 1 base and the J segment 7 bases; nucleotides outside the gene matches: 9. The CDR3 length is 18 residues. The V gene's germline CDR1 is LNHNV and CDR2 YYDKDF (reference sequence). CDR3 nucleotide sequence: TGTGCCACCAGCAGAGGTCGGACTAGCGGGAGGCTAGAAAATGAGCAGTTCTTC. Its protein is CATSRGRTSGRLENEQFF.

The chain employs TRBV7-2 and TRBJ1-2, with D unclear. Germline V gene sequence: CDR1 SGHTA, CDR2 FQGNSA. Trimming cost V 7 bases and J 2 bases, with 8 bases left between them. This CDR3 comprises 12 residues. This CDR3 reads CASTPANYGYTF. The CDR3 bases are TGTGCCAGCACCCCCGCAAACTATGGCTACACCTTC. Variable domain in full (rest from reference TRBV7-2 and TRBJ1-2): GAGVSQSPSNKVTEKGKDVELRCDPISGHTALYWYRQSLGQGLEFLIYFQGNSAPDKSGLPSDRFSAERTGGSVSTLTIQRTQQEDSAVYLCASTPANYGYTFGSGTRLTVV.

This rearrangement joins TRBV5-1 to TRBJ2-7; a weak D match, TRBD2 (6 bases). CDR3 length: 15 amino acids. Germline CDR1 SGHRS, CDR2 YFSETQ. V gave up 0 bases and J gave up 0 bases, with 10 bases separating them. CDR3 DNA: TGCGCCAGCAGCTTGGCGGGGGTGAGCTCCTACGAGCAGTACTTC. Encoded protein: CASSLAGVSSYEQYF.

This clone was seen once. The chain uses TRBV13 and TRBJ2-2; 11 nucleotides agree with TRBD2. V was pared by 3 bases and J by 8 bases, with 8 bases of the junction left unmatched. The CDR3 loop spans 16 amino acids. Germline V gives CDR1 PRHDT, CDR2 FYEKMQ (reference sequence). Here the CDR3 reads CASSLTSGTKWGELFF. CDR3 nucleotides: TGTGCCAGCAGCTTGACTAGCGGGACGAAATGGGGGGAGCTGTTTTTT.

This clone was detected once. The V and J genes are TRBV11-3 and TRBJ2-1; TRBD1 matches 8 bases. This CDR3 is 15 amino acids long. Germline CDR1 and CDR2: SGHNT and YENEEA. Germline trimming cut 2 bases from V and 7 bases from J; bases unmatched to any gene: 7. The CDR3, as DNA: TGTGCCAGCAGCTTATTCGGACAGGGAGGTAATGAGCAGTTCTTC. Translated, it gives CASSLFGQGGNEQFF.

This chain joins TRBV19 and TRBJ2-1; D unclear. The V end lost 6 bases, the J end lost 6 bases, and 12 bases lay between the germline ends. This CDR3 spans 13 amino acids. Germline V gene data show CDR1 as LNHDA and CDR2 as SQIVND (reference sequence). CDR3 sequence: CASRPRFSNEQFF. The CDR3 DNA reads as TGTGCCAGTAGACCCCGTTTTAGCAATGAGCAGTTCTTC.

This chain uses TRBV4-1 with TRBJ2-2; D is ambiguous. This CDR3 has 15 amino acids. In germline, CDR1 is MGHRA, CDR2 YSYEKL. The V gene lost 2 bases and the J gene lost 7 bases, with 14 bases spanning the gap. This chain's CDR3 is CASSQSHHEGGELFF. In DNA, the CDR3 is TGCGCCAGCAGCCAATCACACCACGAAGGCGGGGAGCTGTTTTTT.

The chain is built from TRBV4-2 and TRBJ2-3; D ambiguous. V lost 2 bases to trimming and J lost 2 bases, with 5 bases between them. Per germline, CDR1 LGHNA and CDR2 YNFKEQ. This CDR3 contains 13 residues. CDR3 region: CASSQRNTDTQYF. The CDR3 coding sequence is TGTGCCAGCAGCCAACGCAACACAGATACGCAGTATTTT.

In DNA form, the CDR3 reads TGTGCCAGCAGCCGAACACTAGCGGAGGGGAATGAGCAGTTCTTC. It yields the protein CASSRTLAEGNEQFF. The rearrangement links TRBV11-3 to TRBJ2-1, with TRBD2 matching 8 bases. The CDR3 spans 15 residues. After removal of 5 bases from V and 7 bases from J, the junction contained 10 bases not matched to a gene. Germline CDR1 and CDR2: SGHNT and YENEEA.

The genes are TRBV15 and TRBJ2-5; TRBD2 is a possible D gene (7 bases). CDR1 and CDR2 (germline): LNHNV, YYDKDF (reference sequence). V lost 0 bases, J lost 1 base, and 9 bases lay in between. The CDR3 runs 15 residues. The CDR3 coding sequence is TGTGCCACCAGCAGAGAAGGGGGGGTCCAAGAGACCCAGTACTTC. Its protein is CATSREGGVQETQYF.

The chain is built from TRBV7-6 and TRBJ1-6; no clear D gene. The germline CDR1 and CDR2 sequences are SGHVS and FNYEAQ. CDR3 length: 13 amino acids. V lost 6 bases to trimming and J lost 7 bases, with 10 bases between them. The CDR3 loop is CASSLLSNSPLHF. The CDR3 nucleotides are TGTGCCAGCAGTTTGCTCAGCAATTCACCCCTCCACTTT.

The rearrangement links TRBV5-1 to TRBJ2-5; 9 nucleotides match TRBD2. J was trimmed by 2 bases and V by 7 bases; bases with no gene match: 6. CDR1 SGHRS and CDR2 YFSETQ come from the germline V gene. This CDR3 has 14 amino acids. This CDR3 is CASGGGRGQETQYF. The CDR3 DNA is TGCGCCAGCGGCGGCGGGAGGGGGCAAGAGACCCAGTACTTC. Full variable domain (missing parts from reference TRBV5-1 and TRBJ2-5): KAGVTQTPRYLIKTRGQQVTLSCSPISGHRSVSWYQQTPGQGLQFLFEYFSETQRNKGNFPGRFSGRQFSNSRSEMNVSTLELGDSALYLCASGGGRGQETQYFGPGTRLLVL.

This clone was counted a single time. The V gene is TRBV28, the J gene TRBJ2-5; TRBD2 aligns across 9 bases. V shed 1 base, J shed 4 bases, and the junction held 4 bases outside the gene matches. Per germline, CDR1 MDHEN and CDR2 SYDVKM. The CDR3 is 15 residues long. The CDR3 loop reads CASSLLAGEGETQYF. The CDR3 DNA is TGTGCCAGCAGTTTATTAGCGGGAGAAGGAGAGACCCAGTACTTC.

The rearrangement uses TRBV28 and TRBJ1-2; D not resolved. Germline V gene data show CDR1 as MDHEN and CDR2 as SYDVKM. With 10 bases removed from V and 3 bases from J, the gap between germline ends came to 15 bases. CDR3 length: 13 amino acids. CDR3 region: CATLRSPDYGYTF. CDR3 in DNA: TGTGCCACCCTACGAAGCCCGGACTATGGCTACACCTTC.

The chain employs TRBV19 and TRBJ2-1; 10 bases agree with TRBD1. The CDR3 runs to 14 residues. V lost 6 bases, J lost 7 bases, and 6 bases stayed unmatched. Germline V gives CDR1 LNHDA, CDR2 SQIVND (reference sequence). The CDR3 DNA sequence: TGTGCCAGTAGGACGACAGGGGGCCTGAATGAGCAGTTCTTC. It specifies CASRTTGGLNEQFF. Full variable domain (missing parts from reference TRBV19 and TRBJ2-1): DGGITQSPKYLFRKEGQNVTLSCEQNLNHDAMYWYRQDPGQGLRLIYYSQIVNDFQKGDIAEGYSVSREKKESFPLTVTSAQKNPTAFYLCASRTTGGLNEQFFGPGTRLTVL.

The CDR3 nucleotides read TGTGCCAGCAGCGACGCCGACCGATGGGGGTATAATGAGCAGTTCTTC. This gives the protein CASSDADRWGYNEQFF. The rearrangement links TRBV7-9 to TRBJ2-1; the D gene could be TRBD1 or TRBD2 (5 bases each). The V end lost 5 bases, the J end lost 7 bases, and 21 bases lay between the germline ends. The CDR3 contains 16 residues. CDR1 SEHNR and CDR2 FQNEAQ come from the germline V gene (reference sequence).

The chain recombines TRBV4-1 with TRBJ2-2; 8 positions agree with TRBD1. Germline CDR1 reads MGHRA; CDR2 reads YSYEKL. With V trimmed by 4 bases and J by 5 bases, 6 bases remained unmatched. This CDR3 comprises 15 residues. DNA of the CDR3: TGCGCCAGCAGCCCCCGGACAGGGATGACCGGGGAGCTGTTTTTT. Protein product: CASSPRTGMTGELFF.

CDR3 in amino acids: CSASVSNEQFF. For the CDR3, the DNA is TGCAGTGCTAGTGTATCAAATGAGCAGTTCTTC. The J gene is TRBJ2-1, the V gene TRBV20-1, with D uncertain. V lost 3 bases and J 7 bases, leaving 7 bases between the germline ends. CDR3 length equals 11 residues. Germline CDR1 and CDR2: DFQATT and SNEGSKA (reference sequence).

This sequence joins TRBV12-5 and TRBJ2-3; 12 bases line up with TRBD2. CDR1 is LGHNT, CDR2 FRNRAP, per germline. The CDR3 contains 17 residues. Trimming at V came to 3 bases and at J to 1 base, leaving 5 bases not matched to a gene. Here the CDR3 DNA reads TGTGCTAGTGGTTTTGGAAGACTAGCGGGAGGCACAGATACGCAGTATTTT. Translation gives CASGFGRLAGGTDTQYF. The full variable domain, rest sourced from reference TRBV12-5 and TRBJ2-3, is DARVTQTPRHKVTEMGQEVTMRCQPILGHNTVFWYRQTMMQGLELLAYFRNRAPLDDSGMPKDRFSAEMPDATLATLKIQPSEPRDSAVYFCASGFGRLAGGTDTQYFGPGTRLTVL.

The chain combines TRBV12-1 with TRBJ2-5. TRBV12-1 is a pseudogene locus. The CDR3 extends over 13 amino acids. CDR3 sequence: CASSFDCGETQYF. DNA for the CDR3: TGTGCCAGCAGCTTTGATTGTGGAGAGACCCAGTACTTC.